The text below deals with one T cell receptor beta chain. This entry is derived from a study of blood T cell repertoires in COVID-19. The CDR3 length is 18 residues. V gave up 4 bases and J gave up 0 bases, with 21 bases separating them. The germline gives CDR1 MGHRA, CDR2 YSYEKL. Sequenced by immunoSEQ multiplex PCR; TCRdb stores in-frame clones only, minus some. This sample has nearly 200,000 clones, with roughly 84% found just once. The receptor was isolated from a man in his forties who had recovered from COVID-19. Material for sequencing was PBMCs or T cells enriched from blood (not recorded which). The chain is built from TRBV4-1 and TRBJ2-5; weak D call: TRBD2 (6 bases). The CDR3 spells CASSPRPVWGGDQETQYF. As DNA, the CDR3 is TGCGCCAGCAGCCCTCGACCGGTGTGGGGCGGGGACCAAGAGACCCAGTACTTC.